This TCR beta chain was sequenced for a study of sequential checkpoint blockade in melanoma. Study results and caveats: Clinical benefit was about 30 times likelier when tumor T-cell fraction and clonality increased. T-cell fraction and clonality followed PD-L1 and CD8+ counts, not mutational load.

The protocol was immunoSEQ multiplex PCR, while the TCRdb copy is restricted to in-frame clones and leaves out a portion. The table records 8,000 to 10,000 clones, under 30% of them present only once. In this sample, this clone turned up a few times. Its antigen is not known. This CDR3 region has 18 residues. The V gene lost 3 bases and the J gene lost 0 bases, with 15 bases spanning the gap. The V gene's germline CDR1 is WSHSY and CDR2 SAAADI. Documented treatment: randomized to nivolumab then ipilimumab (arm A) or the reverse (arm B). DNA-damaging chemotherapy had not been given to any patient beforehand.

The sequence was collected from a human donor with melanoma. The V gene is TRBV10-2, the J gene TRBJ2-6; TRBD1 might be the D (5 bases). The sequenced sample was tumor tissue (inferred from file names), obtained from a patient given nivolumab and ipilimumab in sequence. The DNA of the CDR3 is TGCGCCAGCAGTGACCGCGCCCACAGGTACTCTGGGGCCAACGTCCTGACTTTC. Translating it yields CASSDRAHRYSGANVLTF.